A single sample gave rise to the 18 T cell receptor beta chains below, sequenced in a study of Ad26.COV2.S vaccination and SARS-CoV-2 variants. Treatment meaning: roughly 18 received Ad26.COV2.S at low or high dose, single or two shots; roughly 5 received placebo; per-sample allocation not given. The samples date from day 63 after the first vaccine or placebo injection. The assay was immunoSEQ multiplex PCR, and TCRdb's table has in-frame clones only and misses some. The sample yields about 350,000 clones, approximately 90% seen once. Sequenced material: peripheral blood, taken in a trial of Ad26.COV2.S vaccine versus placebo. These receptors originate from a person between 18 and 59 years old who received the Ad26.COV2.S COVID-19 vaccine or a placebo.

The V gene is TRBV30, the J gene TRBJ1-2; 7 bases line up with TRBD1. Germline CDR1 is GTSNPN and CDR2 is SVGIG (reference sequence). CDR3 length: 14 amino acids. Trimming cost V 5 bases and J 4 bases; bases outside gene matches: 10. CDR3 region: CAWAGGQPIYGYTF. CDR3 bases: TGTGCCTGGGCAGGGGGACAACCTATCTATGGCTACACCTTC.

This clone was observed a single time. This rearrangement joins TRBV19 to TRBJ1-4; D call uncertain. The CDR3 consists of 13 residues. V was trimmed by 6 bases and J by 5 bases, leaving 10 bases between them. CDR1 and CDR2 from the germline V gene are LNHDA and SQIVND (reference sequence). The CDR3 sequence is CASRGRLNEKLFF. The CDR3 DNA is TGTGCCAGTAGGGGCCGGCTCAATGAAAAACTGTTTTTT.

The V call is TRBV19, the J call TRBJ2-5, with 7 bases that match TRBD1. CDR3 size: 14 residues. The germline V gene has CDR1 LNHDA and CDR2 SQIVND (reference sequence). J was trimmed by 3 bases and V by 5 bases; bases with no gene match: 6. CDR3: CASSDRVWEETQYF. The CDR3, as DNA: TGTGCCAGTAGTGACAGGGTATGGGAAGAGACCCAGTACTTC.

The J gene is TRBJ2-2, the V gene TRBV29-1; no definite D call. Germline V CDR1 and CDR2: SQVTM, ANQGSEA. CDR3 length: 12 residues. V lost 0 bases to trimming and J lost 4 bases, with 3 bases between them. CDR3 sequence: CSVEEGTGELFF. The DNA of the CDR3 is TGCAGCGTTGAAGAAGGCACCGGGGAGCTGTTTTTT.

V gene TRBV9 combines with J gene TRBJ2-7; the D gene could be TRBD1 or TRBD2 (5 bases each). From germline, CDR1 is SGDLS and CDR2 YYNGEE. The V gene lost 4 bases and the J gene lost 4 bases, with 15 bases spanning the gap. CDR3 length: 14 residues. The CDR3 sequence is CASSPRDGPYEQYF. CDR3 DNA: TGTGCCAGCAGCCCCCGGGACGGTCCTTACGAGCAGTACTTC.

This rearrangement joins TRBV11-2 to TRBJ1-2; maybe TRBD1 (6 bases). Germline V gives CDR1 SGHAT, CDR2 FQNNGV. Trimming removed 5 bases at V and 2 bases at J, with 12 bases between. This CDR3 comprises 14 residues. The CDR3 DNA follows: TGTGCCAGCAGCGGAGGACAGTTAAACTATGGCTACACCTTC. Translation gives CASSGGQLNYGYTF.

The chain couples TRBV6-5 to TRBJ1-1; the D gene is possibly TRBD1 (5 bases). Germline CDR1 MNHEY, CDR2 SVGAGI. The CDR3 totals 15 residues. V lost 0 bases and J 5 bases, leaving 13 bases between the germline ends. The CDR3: CASSYSKQEGTEAFF. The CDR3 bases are TGTGCCAGCAGTTACTCGAAACAGGAGGGTACTGAAGCTTTCTTT.

In nucleotides, the CDR3 is TGTGCCAGCAGCTTATTTGCGGGAGGTTACGAGCAGTACTTC. It yields the protein CASSLFAGGYEQYF. J is TRBJ2-7 and V is TRBV7-2; 8 bases map to TRBD2. With V trimmed by 2 bases and J by 4 bases, 4 bases remained unmatched. The CDR3 is made up of 14 amino acids. Germline V gene lookup returns CDR1 SGHTA and CDR2 FQGNSA.

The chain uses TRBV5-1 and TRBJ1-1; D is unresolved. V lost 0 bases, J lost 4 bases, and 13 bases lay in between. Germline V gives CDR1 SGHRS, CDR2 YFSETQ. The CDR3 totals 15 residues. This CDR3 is CASSLGQYLATEAFF. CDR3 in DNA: TGCGCCAGCAGCTTGGGGCAGTATCTGGCCACTGAAGCTTTCTTT.

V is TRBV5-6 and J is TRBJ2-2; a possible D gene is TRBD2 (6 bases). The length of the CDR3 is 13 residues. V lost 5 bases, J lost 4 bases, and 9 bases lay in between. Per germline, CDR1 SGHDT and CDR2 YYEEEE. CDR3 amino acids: CASRPSVTGELFF. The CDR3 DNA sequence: TGTGCCAGCAGGCCTAGCGTCACCGGGGAGCTGTTTTTT.

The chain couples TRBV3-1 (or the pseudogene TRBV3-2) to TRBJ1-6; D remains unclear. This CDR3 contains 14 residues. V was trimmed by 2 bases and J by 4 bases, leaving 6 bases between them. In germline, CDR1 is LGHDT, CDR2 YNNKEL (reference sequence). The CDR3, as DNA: TGTGCCAGCAGCCAAAAATCTTATAATTCACCCCTCCACTTT. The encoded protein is CASSQKSYNSPLHF.

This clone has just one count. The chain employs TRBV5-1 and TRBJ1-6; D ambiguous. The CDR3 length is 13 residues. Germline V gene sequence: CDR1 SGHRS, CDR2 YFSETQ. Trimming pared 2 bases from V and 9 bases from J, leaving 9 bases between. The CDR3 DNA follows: TGCGCCAGCAGCTTAACGGGAAGTTCACCCCTCCACTTT. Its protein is CASSLTGSSPLHF.

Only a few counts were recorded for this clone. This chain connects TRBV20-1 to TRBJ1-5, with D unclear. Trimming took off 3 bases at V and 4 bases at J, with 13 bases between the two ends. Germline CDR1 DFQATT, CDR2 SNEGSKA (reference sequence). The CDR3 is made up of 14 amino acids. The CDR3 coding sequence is TGCAGTGCTAGTTGGGCGTTGGGGAATCAGCCCCAGCATTTT. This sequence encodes CSASWALGNQPQHF.

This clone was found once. CDR3 coding DNA: TGTGCCAGCAGTTTAAATGGAAATCAGCCCCAGCATTTT. As protein: CASSLNGNQPQHF. The chain links TRBV12-3 or TRBV12-4 to TRBJ1-5; D gene ambiguous. The CDR3 has 13 residues. The V gene lost 2 bases and the J gene lost 4 bases, with 6 bases spanning the gap.

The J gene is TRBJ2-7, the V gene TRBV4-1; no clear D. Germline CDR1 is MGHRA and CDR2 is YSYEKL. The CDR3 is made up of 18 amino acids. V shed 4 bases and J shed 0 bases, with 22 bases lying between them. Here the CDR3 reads CASSPYLAGQIASYEQYF. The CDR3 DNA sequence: TGCGCCAGCAGCCCGTATCTGGCTGGGCAGATCGCCTCCTACGAGCAGTACTTC.

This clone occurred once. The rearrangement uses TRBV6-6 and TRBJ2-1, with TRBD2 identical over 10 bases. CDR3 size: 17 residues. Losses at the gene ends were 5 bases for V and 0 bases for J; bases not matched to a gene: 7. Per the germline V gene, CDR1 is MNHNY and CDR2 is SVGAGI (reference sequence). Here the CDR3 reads CASSPQTSGLSYNEQFF. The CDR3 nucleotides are TGTGCCAGCAGTCCCCAGACTAGCGGGCTCTCCTACAATGAGCAGTTCTTC.

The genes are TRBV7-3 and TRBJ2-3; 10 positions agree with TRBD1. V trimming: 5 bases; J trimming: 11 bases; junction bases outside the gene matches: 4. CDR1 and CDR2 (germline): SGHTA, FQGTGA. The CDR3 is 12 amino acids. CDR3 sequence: CASSPGTGVQYF. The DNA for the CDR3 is TGTGCCAGCAGCCCCGGGACAGGGGTGCAGTATTTT.

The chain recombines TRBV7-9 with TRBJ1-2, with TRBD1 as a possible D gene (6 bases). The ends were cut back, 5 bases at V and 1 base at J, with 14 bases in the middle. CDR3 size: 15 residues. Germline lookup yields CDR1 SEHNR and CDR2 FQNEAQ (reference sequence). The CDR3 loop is CASSLQGRLNYGYTF. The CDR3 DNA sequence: TGTGCCAGCAGCCTACAGGGACGACTTAACTATGGCTACACCTTC.